One and the same sample provided the 4 T cell receptor beta chains below, sequenced in a study of regulatory T cells in long-lasting Graves disease. TCR beta libraries were built with iRepertoire HTBI primers and Arm-PCR of CDR3 regions. TCRdb called the multiplex PCR reads again in MiXCR, with one record for every CDR3 protein. The sample lists hundreds of thousands of distinct CDR3 sequences, 14% to 15% occurring once. Time point given: newly diagnosed GD, antithyroid drugs for less than 3 months. PBMC RNA was the source of the TCR library. In addition, the sample was reused for a study of T cells in Graves' hyperthyroidism and ophthalmopathy.

The source material was peripheral blood mononuclear cells (PBMCs), sampled at new diagnosis, from a patient treated with antithyroid drugs. The receptors come from a woman aged 40 to 55 with Graves disease.

This clonotype was counted at least ten times. The CDR3 reads CASSSREGEETQYF. CDR3 DNA: TGTGCCAGCAGCTCCCGGGAAGGGGAAGAGACCCAGTACTTC. J is TRBJ2-5 and V is TRBV7-8; D may match TRBD1 or TRBD2 (5 bases each). V was pared by 4 bases and J by 3 bases, with 12 bases between. In germline, CDR1 is SGHVS, CDR2 FQNEAQ. The CDR3 is made up of 14 amino acids.

This clonotype was detected a few times. V and J are TRBV19 and TRBJ2-1, with 7 bases fitting TRBD2. V dropped 3 bases and J dropped 6; count of bases not matched to a gene: 8. Germline CDR1 and CDR2: LNHDA and SQIVND (reference sequence). The CDR3 is 15 amino acids. The CDR3 loop is CASSIMVAGTNEQFF. The CDR3 nucleotides are TGTGCCAGTAGTATTATGGTAGCGGGCACCAATGAGCAGTTCTTC.

This clonotype was detected a few times. V usage is TRBV6-2 or TRBV6-3 and J usage is TRBJ2-2, with D perhaps TRBD1 (6 bases). The ends were cut back, 8 bases at V and 4 bases at J, with 20 bases in the middle. CDR1 and CDR2 from the germline V gene are MNHEY and SVGEGT. There are 16 residues in the CDR3. The CDR3: CASVEGGMLSTGELFF. In DNA, the CDR3 is TGTGCCAGCGTGGAAGGGGGAATGTTGAGCACCGGGGAGCTGTTTTTT.

Many counts were recorded for this clonotype. Here the CDR3 reads CASSSDRMTPLHEQYF. The DNA for the CDR3 is TGTGCCAGCAGCTCCGACAGAATGACACCACTCCACGAGCAGTACTTC. The chain combines TRBV7-8 with TRBJ2-7; D may be TRBD1 (5 bases). CDR1 and CDR2 (germline): SGHVS, FQNEAQ. Trimming shortened V by 4 bases and J by 5 bases, and 21 bases separated the two germline ends. This CDR3 has 16 amino acids. Full variable domain (remainder filled in from reference TRBV7-8 and TRBJ2-7): GAGVSQSPRYKVAKRGQDVALRCDPISGHVSLFWYQQALGQGPEFLTYFQNEAQLDKSGLPSDRFFAERPEGSVSTLKIQRTQQEDSAVYLCASSSDRMTPLHEQYFGPGTRLTVT.